This entry lists 24 T cell receptor beta chains sequenced from one sample in a study of cytomegalovirus exposure and HLA in healthy donors. Vbeta (60) and Jbeta (13) primers were used in the PCR. The data were produced by immunoSEQ multiplex PCR, yet TCRdb's version contains in-frame clones alone and is incomplete. The table shows around 140,000 clones, with around 78% occurring only once. The sequenced sample consisted of PBMCs. The origin of the receptors is a woman aged 18-29 years in good health and CMV-seropositive.

The chain employs TRBV30 and TRBJ2-7; the match to TRBD2 covers 10 bases. Per the germline V gene, CDR1 is GTSNPN and CDR2 is SVGIG (reference sequence). V gave up 1 base and J gave up 5 bases; unmatched junction bases: 14. CDR3 size: 17 residues. The CDR3 DNA sequence: TGTGCCTGGAGTGGGGTGTATCAGCGGGGGGGGAGGAACGAGCAGTACTTC. Amino acids: CAWSGVYQRGGRNEQYF.

The genes are TRBV29-1 and TRBJ2-2; 13 bases map to TRBD2. Germline CDR1 and CDR2: SQVTM and ANQGSEA. This CDR3 region has 17 residues. With 3 bases clipped from V and 1 base from J, the junction kept 5 bases outside the gene matches. The CDR3 sequence: CSVEPTSGGGNTGELFF. CDR3 nucleotide sequence: TGCAGCGTTGAGCCTACTAGCGGGGGGGGGAACACCGGGGAGCTGTTTTTT.

For this clone: Additional DNA sequences in this sample encode the identical CDR3. This rearrangement joins TRBV6-5 to TRBJ1-1, with 7 bases identical to TRBD1. Trimming removed 5 bases from V and 5 bases from J; junction bases left unmatched: 2. The CDR3 contains 12 residues. Germline loops: CDR1 MNHEY, CDR2 SVGAGI. Here the CDR3 reads CASSPGGTEAFF. The CDR3 region has the DNA TGTGCCAGCAGTCCAGGGGGGACTGAAGCTTTCTTT.

This clone was found a few times. This sequence joins TRBV19 and TRBJ1-1; 9 positions match TRBD1. The J segment lost 5 bases and the V segment lost 4 bases, leaving 5 bases of the junction unmatched. The CDR3 spans 14 residues. Germline-derived CDR1 and CDR2 are LNHDA and SQIVND (reference sequence). The chain's CDR3 is CASSRGTGRTEAFF. The CDR3 DNA sequence: TGTGCCAGTAGTAGGGGGACAGGGAGAACTGAAGCTTTCTTT.

The rearrangement uses TRBV2 and TRBJ2-7; 10 bases map to TRBD2. The CDR3 spans 16 residues. V shed 3 bases, J shed 0 bases, and the junction held 5 bases outside the gene matches. Germline V gene data show CDR1 as SNHLY and CDR2 as FYNNEI. CDR3 sequence reads: CASSEVAGGPSYEQYF. The CDR3 coding sequence is TGTGCCAGCAGTGAGGTAGCGGGGGGACCCTCCTACGAGCAGTACTTC.

Turning to this clone: Given a far larger clone just one base away, this is likely a sequencing read error. The chain links TRBV6-1 to TRBJ2-3, with TRBD2 identical over 11 bases. The CDR3 is made up of 15 amino acids. The germline V gene has CDR1 MNHNS and CDR2 SASEGT. The J segment lost 1 base and the V segment lost 3 bases, leaving 0 bases of the junction unmatched. The CDR3 nucleotides are TGTGCCAGCAGTGAGACTAGCGGGGGCACAGATACGCAGTATTTT. Amino acids: CASSETSGGTDTQYF.

This clone appeared a few times. The chain links TRBV6-1 to TRBJ2-1; 10 positions match TRBD2. The CDR3 is 15 residues long. The germline CDR1 and CDR2 sequences are MNHNS and SASEGT. V dropped 6 bases and J dropped 7; count of bases not matched to a gene: 9. The CDR3 region is CASSSGERGGNEQFF. For the CDR3, the DNA is TGTGCCAGCAGCAGCGGGGAGCGGGGGGGTAATGAGCAGTTCTTC.

As to this clone: Other nucleotide sequences from this sample produce the same CDR3. This chain uses TRBV19 with TRBJ1-1; D unclear. CDR3 size: 14 residues. The V and J ends lost 3 bases and 1 base respectively, with 9 bases between them. Germline V gives CDR1 LNHDA, CDR2 SQIVND (reference sequence). As DNA, the CDR3 is TGTGCCAGTAGTATCGAGGGCAGGAACACTGAAGCTTTCTTT. Its translation is CASSIEGRNTEAFF.

The chain joins TRBV6-6 to TRBJ1-2; possibly TRBD1 for D (6 bases). Germline V gene lookup returns CDR1 MNHNY and CDR2 SVGAGI (reference sequence). Trimming cost V 2 bases and J 2 bases, with 6 bases left between them. This CDR3 comprises 13 residues. In nucleotides, the CDR3 is TGTGCCAGCAGTTACGACAGGAACTATGGCTACACCTTC. As protein: CASSYDRNYGYTF.

The chain employs TRBV29-1 and TRBJ2-7, with 9 bases matching TRBD2. CDR1 and CDR2 from the germline V gene are SQVTM and ANQGSEA. J gave up 7 bases and V 6 bases, and 16 bases lay outside the gene matches. This CDR3 has 15 amino acids. CDR3 in DNA: TGCAGCGTCCAGGGGCTAGCGGGGCCCCAAAGGGAGCAGTACTTC. Its protein is CSVQGLAGPQREQYF.

In regard to this clone: A read error is likely, as this CDR3 ends without the conserved phenylalanine or tryptophan. This sequence joins TRBV5-4 and TRBJ1-2; D is undetermined. CDR3 length: 14 amino acids. Germline CDR1 SGHNT, CDR2 YYREEE (reference sequence). Trimming removed 1 base at V and 1 base at J, with 8 bases between. The CDR3 sequence is CASSLTGVNYGYTL. The CDR3 nucleotides read TGTGCCAGCAGCTTGACGGGAGTTAACTATGGCTACACCCTC.

The chain carries TRBV6-5 and TRBJ2-7; TRBD1 might be the D (6 bases). V lost 5 bases to trimming and J lost 2 bases, with 10 bases between them. Germline loops: CDR1 MNHEY, CDR2 SVGAGI. There are 13 residues in the CDR3. The CDR3 reads CASSERTAYEQYF. CDR3 DNA: TGTGCCAGCAGTGAGAGGACAGCCTACGAGCAGTACTTC.

The table lists this clone with a few counts. V usage is TRBV7-9 and J usage is TRBJ1-5; D unclear. Germline V CDR1 and CDR2: SEHNR, FQNEAQ (reference sequence). The V gene lost 5 bases and the J gene lost 2 bases, with 13 bases spanning the gap. The CDR3 sequence is 15 residues long. CDR3 region: CASSPAGTGNQPQHF. CDR3 in DNA: TGTGCCAGCAGCCCTGCGGGTACGGGCAATCAGCCCCAGCATTTT. Complete variable domain (other parts from reference TRBV7-9 and TRBJ1-5): DTGVSQNPRHKITKRGQNVTFRCDPISEHNRLYWYRQTLGQGPEFLTYFQNEAQLEKSRLLSDRFSAERPKGSFSTLEIQRTEQGDSAMYLCASSPAGTGNQPQHFGDGTRLSIL.

J is TRBJ1-4 and V is TRBV6-1; a weak D match, TRBD1 (5 bases). The CDR3 runs 13 residues. The germline CDR1 and CDR2 sequences are MNHNS and SASEGT. The V and J ends lost 8 bases and 2 bases respectively, with 9 bases between them. The CDR3 nucleotides are TGTGCCAGCCTTCGGGGGACTAATGAAAAACTGTTTTTT. Encoded protein: CASLRGTNEKLFF.

The chain has TRBV7-2 and TRBJ1-3, with D perhaps TRBD1 (5 bases). The V end was cut by 5 bases, the J end by 4 bases, with 18 bases between. Germline V CDR1 and CDR2: SGHTA, FQGNSA. There are 16 residues in the CDR3. CDR3 sequence: CASSQPRGGVGNTIYF. CDR3 DNA: TGTGCCAGCAGCCAACCCCGGGGGGGGGTCGGAAACACCATATATTTT.

The chain carries TRBV4-2 and TRBJ2-5; possible D gene TRBD2, 5 bases. This CDR3 has 13 amino acids. V lost 0 bases to trimming and J lost 5 bases, with 7 bases between them. Germline CDR1 and CDR2: LGHNA and YNFKEQ. The DNA of the CDR3 is TGTGCCAGCAGCCAAGATACGGGGGAGACCCAGTACTTC. This codes for CASSQDTGETQYF.

This clone showed up just once. The chain joins TRBV6-1 to TRBJ1-5; the D gene is possibly TRBD1 (5 bases). CDR3 length: 15 amino acids. From germline, CDR1 is MNHNS and CDR2 SASEGT. Trimming stripped 4 bases from V and 2 bases from J, with 12 bases between. The CDR3 region has the DNA TGTGCCAGCAGTGTAGCCCCGGGGGGCAATCAGCCCCAGCATTTT. Its protein is CASSVAPGGNQPQHF.

The chain recombines TRBV29-1 with TRBJ2-6; D is unclear. V was shortened by 1 base and J by 1 base, with 8 bases between the two germline ends. The CDR3 spans 15 residues. CDR1 and CDR2 from the germline V gene are SQVTM and ANQGSEA. The CDR3: CSVEGMTSGANVLTF. The CDR3 DNA reads TGCAGCGTTGAAGGGATGACTTCTGGGGCCAACGTCCTGACTTTC.

V usage is TRBV25-1 and J usage is TRBJ2-2, with TRBD1 matching over 10 bases. J lost 2 bases, V lost 5 bases, and 2 bases had no gene match. The CDR3 length is 15 residues. Germline V gene sequence: CDR1 MGHDK, CDR2 SYGVNS. In nucleotides, the CDR3 is TGTGCCAGCAGTCGGGACAGGGGAAACACCGGGGAGCTGTTTTTT. This translates into CASSRDRGNTGELFF.

This clone has only a few counts. The chain is built from TRBV7-2 and TRBJ2-5, with D tentatively TRBD2 (6 bases). V was clipped by 3 bases and J by 4 bases, with 12 bases between them. Looked up from germline, CDR1 is SGHTA and CDR2 is FQGNSA. The CDR3 has 14 residues. CDR3 residues: CASSFGIGGETQYF. CDR3 DNA: TGTGCCAGCAGCTTCGGTATCGGGGGAGAGACCCAGTACTTC.

This clone was found a few times. The rearrangement joins TRBV19 to TRBJ2-1; D is possibly TRBD1 (6 bases). Trimming shortened V by 3 bases and J by 3 bases, and 15 bases separated the two germline ends. The length of the CDR3 is 16 residues. Germline-derived CDR1 and CDR2 are LNHDA and SQIVND (reference sequence). The DNA of the CDR3 is TGTGCCAGTAGTATGCCCGGCAGGGGTGACTACAATGAGCAGTTCTTC. This codes for CASSMPGRGDYNEQFF.

This CDR3 is CASSLVTGAYGYTF. As DNA, the CDR3 is TGTGCCAGCAGCTTAGTGACAGGAGCCTATGGCTACACCTTC. The rearrangement uses TRBV11-2 and TRBJ1-2, with a weak D call TRBD1 (6 bases). Germline V lookup: CDR1 SGHAT, CDR2 FQNNGV. Between the trimmed V and J ends, which lost 1 base and 4 bases, there was a span of 10 bases. The CDR3 contains 14 residues.

The chain recombines TRBV9 with TRBJ2-2; 7 positions match TRBD1. Trimming cost V 4 bases and J 3 bases; bases outside gene matches: 9. Per germline, CDR1 SGDLS and CDR2 YYNGEE. CDR3 size: 16 residues. The CDR3 DNA reads TGTGCCAGCAGCCCGCGAAAGGGGGCGTACACCGGGGAGCTGTTTTTT. Translating it yields CASSPRKGAYTGELFF.

This clone appeared a few times. This chain connects TRBV7-8 to TRBJ2-2, with 12 nucleotides matching TRBD2. The J segment lost 5 bases and the V segment lost 5 bases, leaving 15 bases of the junction unmatched. The germline V gene encodes CDR1 SGHVS and CDR2 FQNEAQ. The CDR3 contains 19 residues. DNA for the CDR3: TGTGCCAGCAGCCGTGCTAGGCTAGCGGGGGGGCAGAAAACCGGGGAGCTGTTTTTT. Translating gives CASSRARLAGGQKTGELFF. Full variable domain (rest looked up from reference TRBV7-8 and TRBJ2-2): GAGVSQSPRYKVAKRGQDVALRCDPISGHVSLFWYQQALGQGPEFLTYFQNEAQLDKSGLPSDRFFAERPEGSVSTLKIQRTQQEDSAVYLCASSRARLAGGQKTGELFFGEGSRLTVL.